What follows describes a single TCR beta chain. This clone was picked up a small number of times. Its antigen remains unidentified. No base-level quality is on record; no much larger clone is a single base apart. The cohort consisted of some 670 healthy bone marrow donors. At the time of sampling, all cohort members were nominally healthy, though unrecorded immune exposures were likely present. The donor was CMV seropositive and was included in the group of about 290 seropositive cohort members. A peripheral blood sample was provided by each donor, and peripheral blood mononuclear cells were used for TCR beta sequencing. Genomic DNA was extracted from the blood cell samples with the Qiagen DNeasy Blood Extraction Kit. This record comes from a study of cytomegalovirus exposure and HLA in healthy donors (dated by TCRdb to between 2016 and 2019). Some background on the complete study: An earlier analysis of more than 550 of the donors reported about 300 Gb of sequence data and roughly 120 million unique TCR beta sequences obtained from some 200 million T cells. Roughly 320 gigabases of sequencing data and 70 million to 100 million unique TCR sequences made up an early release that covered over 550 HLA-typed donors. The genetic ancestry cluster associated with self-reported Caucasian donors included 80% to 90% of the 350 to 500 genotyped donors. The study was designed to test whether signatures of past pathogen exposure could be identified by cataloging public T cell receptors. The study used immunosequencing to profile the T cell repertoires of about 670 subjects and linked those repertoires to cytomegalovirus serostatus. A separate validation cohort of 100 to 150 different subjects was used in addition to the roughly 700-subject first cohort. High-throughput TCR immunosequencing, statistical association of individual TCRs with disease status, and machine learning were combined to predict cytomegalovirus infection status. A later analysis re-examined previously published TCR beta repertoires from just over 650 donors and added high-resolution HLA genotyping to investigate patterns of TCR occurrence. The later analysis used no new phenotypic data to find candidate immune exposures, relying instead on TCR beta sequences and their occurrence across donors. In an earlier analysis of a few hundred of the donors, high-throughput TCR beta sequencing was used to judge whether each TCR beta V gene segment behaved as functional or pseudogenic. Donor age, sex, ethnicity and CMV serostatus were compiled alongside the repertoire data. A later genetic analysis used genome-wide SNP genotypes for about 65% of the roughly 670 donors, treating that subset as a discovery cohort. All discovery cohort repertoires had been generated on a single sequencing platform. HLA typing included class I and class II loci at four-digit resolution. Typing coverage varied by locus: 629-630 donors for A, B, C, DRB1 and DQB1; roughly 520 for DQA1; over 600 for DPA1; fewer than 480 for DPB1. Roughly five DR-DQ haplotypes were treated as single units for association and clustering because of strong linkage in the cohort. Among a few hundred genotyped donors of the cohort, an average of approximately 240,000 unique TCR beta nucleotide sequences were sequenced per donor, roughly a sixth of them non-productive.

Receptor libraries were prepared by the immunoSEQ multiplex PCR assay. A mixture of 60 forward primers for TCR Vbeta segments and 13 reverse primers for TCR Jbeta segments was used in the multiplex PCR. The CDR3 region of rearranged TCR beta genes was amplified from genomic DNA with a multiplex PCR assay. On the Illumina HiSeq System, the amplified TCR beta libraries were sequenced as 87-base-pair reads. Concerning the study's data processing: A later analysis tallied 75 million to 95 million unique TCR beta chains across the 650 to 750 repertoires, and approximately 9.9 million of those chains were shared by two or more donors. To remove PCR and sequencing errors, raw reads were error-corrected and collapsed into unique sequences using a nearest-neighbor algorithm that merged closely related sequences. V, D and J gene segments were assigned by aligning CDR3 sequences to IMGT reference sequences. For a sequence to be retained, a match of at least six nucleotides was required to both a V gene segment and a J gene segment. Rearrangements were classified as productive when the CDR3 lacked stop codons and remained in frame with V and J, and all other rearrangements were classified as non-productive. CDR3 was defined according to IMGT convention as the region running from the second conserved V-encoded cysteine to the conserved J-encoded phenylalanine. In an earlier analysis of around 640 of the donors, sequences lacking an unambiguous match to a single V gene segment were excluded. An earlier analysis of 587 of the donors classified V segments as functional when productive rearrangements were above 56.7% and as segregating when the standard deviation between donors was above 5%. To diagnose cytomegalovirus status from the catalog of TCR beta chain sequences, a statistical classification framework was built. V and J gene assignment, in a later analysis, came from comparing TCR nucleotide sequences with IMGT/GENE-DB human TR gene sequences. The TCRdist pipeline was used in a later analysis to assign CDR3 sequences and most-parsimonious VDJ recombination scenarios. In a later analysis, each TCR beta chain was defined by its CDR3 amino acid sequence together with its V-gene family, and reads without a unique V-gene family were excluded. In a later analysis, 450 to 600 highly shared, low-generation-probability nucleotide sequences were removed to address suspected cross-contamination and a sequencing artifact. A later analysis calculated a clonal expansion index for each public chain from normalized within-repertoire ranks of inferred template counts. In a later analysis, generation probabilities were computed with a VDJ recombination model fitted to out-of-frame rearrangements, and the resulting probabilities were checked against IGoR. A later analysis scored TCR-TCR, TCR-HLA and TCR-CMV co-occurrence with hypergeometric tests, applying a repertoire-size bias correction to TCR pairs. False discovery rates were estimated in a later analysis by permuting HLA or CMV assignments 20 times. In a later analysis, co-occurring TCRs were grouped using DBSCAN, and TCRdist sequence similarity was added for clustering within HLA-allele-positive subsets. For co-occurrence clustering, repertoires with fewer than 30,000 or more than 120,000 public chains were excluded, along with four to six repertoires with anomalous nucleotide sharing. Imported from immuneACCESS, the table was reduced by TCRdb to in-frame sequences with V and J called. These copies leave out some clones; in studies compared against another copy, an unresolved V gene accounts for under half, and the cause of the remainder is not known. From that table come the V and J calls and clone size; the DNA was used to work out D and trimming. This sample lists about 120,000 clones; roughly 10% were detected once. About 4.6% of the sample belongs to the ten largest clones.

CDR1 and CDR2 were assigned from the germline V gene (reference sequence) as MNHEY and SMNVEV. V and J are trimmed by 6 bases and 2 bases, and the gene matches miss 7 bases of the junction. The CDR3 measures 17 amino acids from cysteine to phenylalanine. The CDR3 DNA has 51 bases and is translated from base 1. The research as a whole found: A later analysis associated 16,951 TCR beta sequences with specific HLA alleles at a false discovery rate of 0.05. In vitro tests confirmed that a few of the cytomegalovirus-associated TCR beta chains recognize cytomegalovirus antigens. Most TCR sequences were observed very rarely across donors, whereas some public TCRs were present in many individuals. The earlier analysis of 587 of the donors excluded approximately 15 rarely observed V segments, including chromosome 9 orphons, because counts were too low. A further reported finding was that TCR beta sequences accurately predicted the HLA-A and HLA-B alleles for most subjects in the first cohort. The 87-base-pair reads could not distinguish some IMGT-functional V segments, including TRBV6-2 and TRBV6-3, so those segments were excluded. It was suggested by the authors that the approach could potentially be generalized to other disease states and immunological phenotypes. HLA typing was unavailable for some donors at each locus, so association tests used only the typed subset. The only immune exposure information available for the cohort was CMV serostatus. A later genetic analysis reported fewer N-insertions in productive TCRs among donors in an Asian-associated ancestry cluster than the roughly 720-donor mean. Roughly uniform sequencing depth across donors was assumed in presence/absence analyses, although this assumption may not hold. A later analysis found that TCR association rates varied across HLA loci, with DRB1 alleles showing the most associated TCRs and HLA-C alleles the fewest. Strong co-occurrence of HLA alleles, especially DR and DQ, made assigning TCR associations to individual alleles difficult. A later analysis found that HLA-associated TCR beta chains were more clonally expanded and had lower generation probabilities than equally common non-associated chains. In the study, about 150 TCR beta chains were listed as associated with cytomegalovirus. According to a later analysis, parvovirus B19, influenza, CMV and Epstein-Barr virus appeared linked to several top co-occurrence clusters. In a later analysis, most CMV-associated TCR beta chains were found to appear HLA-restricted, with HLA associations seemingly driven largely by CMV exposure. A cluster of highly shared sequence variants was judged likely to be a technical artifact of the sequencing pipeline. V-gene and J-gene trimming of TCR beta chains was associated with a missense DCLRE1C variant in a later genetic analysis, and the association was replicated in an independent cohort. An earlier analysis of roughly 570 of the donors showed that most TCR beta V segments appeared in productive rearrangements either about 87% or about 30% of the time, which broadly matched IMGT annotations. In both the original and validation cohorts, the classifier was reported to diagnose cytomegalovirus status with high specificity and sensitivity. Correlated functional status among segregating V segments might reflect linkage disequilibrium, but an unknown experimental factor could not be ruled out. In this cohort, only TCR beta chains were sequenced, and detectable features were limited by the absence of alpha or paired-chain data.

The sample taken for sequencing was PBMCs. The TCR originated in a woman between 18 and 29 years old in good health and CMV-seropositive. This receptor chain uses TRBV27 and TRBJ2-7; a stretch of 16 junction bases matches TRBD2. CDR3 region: CASRGTSGRVGAYEQYF. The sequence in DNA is TGTGCCAGCAGGGGGACTAGCGGGAGGGTAGGCGCCTACGAGCAGTACTTC.